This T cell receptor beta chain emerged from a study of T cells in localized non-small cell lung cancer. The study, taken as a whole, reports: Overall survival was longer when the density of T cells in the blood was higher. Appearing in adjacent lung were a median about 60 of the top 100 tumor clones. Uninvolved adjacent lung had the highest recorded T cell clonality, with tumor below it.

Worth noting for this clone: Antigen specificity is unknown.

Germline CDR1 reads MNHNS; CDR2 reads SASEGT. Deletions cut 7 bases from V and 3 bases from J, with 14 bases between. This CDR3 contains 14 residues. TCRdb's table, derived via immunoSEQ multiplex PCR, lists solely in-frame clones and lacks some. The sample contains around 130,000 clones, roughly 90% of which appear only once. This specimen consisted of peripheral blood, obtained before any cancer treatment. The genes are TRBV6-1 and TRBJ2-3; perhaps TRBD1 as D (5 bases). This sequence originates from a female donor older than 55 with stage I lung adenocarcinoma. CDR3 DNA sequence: TGTGCCAGCAATAGCAGGGCCGGGACAGATACGCAGTATTTT. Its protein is CASNSRAGTDTQYF.